These T cell receptor beta chains were read from a single sample in a study of T cells in Graves' hyperthyroidism and ophthalmopathy. TCRdb reanalysed the multiplex PCR reads using MiXCR and keeps one entry per CDR3 protein. Altogether 500,000 to 750,000 distinct CDR3 sequences are present, approximately 14% being singletons, with the ten largest covering under 7.5%. Input material: blood. Every receptor here comes from a woman in her twenties or thirties with Graves' hyperthyroidism. The CDR3 runs from the conserved cysteine through the conserved F or W. A D gene is named only where the DNA matches it firmly. The size field is filled for only some rows; it gives once, few, many or a size class.

TRBJ2-1 | . | TRBV3-1 | . | TGTGCCAGCAAGGAGCTCGGAGGGGGGAATGAGCAGTTCTTC | CASKELGGGNEQFF
TRBJ1-1 | . | TRBV5-1 | many | TGCGCCAGCAGCTTGATAACGGGAGAGAACACTGAAGCTTTCTTT | CASSLITGENTEAFF
TRBJ2-2 | . | TRBV4-3 | many | TGCGCCAGCAGCGTCGGTGGACCGAACACCGGGGAGCTGTTTTTT | CASSVGGPNTGELFF
TRBJ2-7 | . | TRBV7-3 | . | TGTGCCAGCAGCTTAGTAGCTAGCCACTCCTACGAGCAGTACTTC | CASSLVASHSYEQYF
TRBJ1-6 | . | TRBV12-3/TRBV12-4 | many | TGTGCCAGCAGTTTCCCTGGAGGTAATTCACCCCTCCACTTT | CASSFPGGNSPLHF
TRBJ1-5 | . | TRBV20-1 | . | TGCAGTGCTACCTATTTGGGCAGCGGACTACAGCCCCAGCATTTT | CSATYLGSGLQPQHF
TRBJ2-3 | . | TRBV28 | many | TGTGCCAGCAGTTCCGTGGGGGAGTTCACAGATACGCAGTATTTT | CASSSVGEFTDTQYF
TRBJ2-3 | . | TRBV7-3 | many | TGTGCCAGCAGCCCAGGCGGCGGGTGGGGCACAGATACGCAGTATTTT | CASSPGGGWGTDTQYF
TRBJ2-7 | . | TRBV20-1 | many | TGCAGTGCTAGGGGAGACAGCCCCTACGAGCAGTACTTC | CSARGDSPYEQYF
TRBJ2-7 | TRBD1 | TRBV6-1 | few | TGTGCCAGCAGTCGTCGGGGACAGGGGGCCGAAGAGCAGTACTTC | CASSRRGQGAEEQYF
TRBJ2-7 | TRBD1 | TRBV12-3/TRBV12-4 | few | TGTGCCAGCTCTCCCAGGGGGCAGTTAGGCTACGAGCAGTACTTC | CASSPRGQLGYEQYF
TRBJ2-5 | TRBD2 | TRBV20-1 | many | TGCAGTGCTCGATCAGGCGGGAGGGAGACCCAGTACTTC | CSARSGGRETQYF
TRBJ2-2 | . | TRBV18 | many | TGTGCCAGCTCACCAGGGCAGTCGAACACCGGGGAGCTGTTTTTT | CASSPGQSNTGELFF
TRBJ2-4 | . | TRBV5-1 | many | TGCGCCAGCAGCCCGACTAGTACTAAAAACATTCAGTACTTC | CASSPTSTKNIQYF
TRBJ2-5 | TRBD1 | TRBV27 | many | TGTGCCAGCAGATCCGGGACAGGGTCGGAGACCCAGTACTTC | CASRSGTGSETQYF
TRBJ2-5 | . | TRBV12-3/TRBV12-4 | once | TGTGCCAGCAGGGGGACCCGGGGCCAAGAGACCCAGTACTTC | CASRGTRGQETQYF
TRBJ2-3 | TRBD2 | TRBV7-2 | many | TGTGCCAGCAGCATTAACGGCGGGAGGTTAGATACGCAGTATTTT | CASSINGGRLDTQYF
TRBJ2-7 | . | TRBV10-2 | few | TGCGCCAGCATAGAGGACTATACCTACGAGCAGTACTTC | CASIEDYTYEQYF
TRBJ1-1 | . | TRBV10-3 | many | TGTGCCATCAGTGAGTCGATTGGCTTGGCCACTGAAGCTTTCTTT | CAISESIGLATEAFF
TRBJ2-3 | . | TRBV27 | . | TGTGCCTGCAGTTACGGGACGGCCTTCAGGGGTACGCAGTATTTT | CACSYGTAFRGTQYF
TRBJ2-1 | . | TRBV4-1 | once | TGCGCCAGCAGCCGGGGCGCGAGTGAGCAGTTCTTC | CASSRGASEQFF
TRBJ2-3 | TRBD2 | TRBV3-1 | many | TGTGCCAGCAGCATTTACCTAGCGGGCACAGATACGCAGTATTTT | CASSIYLAGTDTQYF
TRBJ2-3 | . | TRBV20-1 | . | TGCAGTGCTAGTTACAGGGGAGGTACAGATACGCAGTATTTT | CSASYRGGTDTQYF
TRBJ2-3 | . | TRBV5-1 | . | TGCGCCAGCAGCTTTGCCGAGAGCACAGATACGCAGTATTTT | CASSFAESTDTQYF
TRBJ2-1 | TRBD2 | TRBV19 | few | TGTGCCAGTAGTATAGATCCGGCGGGAGGGTCAGCCTACAATGAGCAGTTCTTC | CASSIDPAGGSAYNEQFF
TRBJ1-5 | . | TRBV7-6 | few | TGTGCCAGCAGCGACCGACGGGTCGATCAGCCCCAGCATTTT | CASSDRRVDQPQHF
TRBJ1-6 | . | TRBV5-1 | many | TGCGCCAGCAGCTTCGGGTTATATAATTCACCCCTCCACTTT | CASSFGLYNSPLHF
TRBJ2-2 | . | TRBV19 | . | TGTGCCAGTAGTATGGGGGGCGGGAACACCGGGAAGCTGTTTTTT | CASSMGGGNTGKLFF